This T cell receptor (beta chain) was recovered during a study of persistence of HIV-infected CD4 T cells. As to this clone: Its target is not known.

The libraries were made with immunoSEQ version 4 in survey mode. This table comes from immunoSEQ multiplex PCR, and its TCRdb copy is limited to in-frame clones, with some not included. The sample lists more than 30,000 clones; approximately 88% were seen once. Trimming took off 0 bases at V and 5 bases at J, with 10 bases between the two ends. CDR1 is MNHEY, CDR2 SVGAGI, per germline. CDR3 size: 15 residues. This nonspecific control used anti-CD3/anti-CD28 bead stimulation of CD4+ T cells. CD4+ T cells upregulating both CD40 ligand and CD69 were sorted as responding cells. This clonotype was sampled from an adult man with HIV who was CMV-seropositive. This chain joins TRBV6-5 and TRBJ1-4; D not resolved. This material consisted of CD4+ T cells sorted from PBMCs after approximately 19-hour stimulation, taken from a patient who received antiretroviral therapy. CDR3 residues: CASSYSTGRNEKLFF. In nucleotides, the CDR3 is TGTGCCAGCAGTTACTCAACGGGGAGGAATGAAAAACTGTTTTTT.